A single sample gave rise to the 13 T cell receptor beta chains below, sequenced in a study of shared clonotypes between healthy human individuals. TCRdb keeps only in-frame clones here, not all; method: immunoSEQ multiplex PCR. The table has a few million clones, approximately 94% seen once; the top ten hold 0.13% to 0.15%. The sequenced material came from naive CD4+ T cells sorted from blood. Noted subset: CD45RA+ positively selected. The receptors shown here come from a young man in good health.

For this clone: Within the sample, other DNA sequences also encode this same CDR3. V and J are TRBV6-6 and TRBJ1-5; the D is unclear. Germline loops: CDR1 MNHNY, CDR2 SVGAGI (reference sequence). The CDR3 runs 14 residues. Trimming stripped 0 bases from V and 4 bases from J, with 7 bases between. The CDR3 DNA reads as TGTGCCAGCAGTTACTCTGAGATTAATCAGCCCCAGCATTTT. Translated, it gives CASSYSEINQPQHF.

V gene TRBV5-1 combines with J gene TRBJ2-1; D might be TRBD1 or TRBD2, each matching 5 bases. CDR1 and CDR2 (germline): SGHRS, YFSETQ. The CDR3 loop spans 15 amino acids. The V end lost 0 bases, the J end lost 3 bases, and 10 bases lay between the germline ends. In DNA, the CDR3 is TGCGCCAGCAGCTTGGTAGGGACCAACTACAATGAGCAGTTCTTC. Protein sequence: CASSLVGTNYNEQFF.

V gene TRBV29-1 combines with J gene TRBJ1-1; TRBD1 agrees at 8 bases. The germline gives CDR1 SQVTM, CDR2 ANQGSEA. V shed 7 bases, J shed 0 bases, and the junction held 10 bases outside the gene matches. This CDR3 is built from 15 residues. The CDR3 spells CSAGRTGIMNTEAFF. Here the CDR3 DNA reads TGCAGCGCCGGACGGACAGGGATAATGAACACTGAAGCTTTCTTT.

The chain recombines TRBV5-4 with TRBJ2-5; tentatively, D is TRBD2 (6 bases). There are 16 residues in the CDR3. Between the trimmed V and J ends, which lost 4 bases and 2 bases, there was a span of 18 bases. Per the germline V gene, CDR1 is SGHNT and CDR2 is YYREEE (reference sequence). The CDR3 sequence: CASSPTGTGYQETQYF. DNA of the CDR3: TGTGCCAGCAGCCCGACCGGGACTGGTTATCAAGAGACCCAGTACTTC.

The gene calls are TRBV9 and TRBJ2-2, with 9 nucleotides matching TRBD1. The junction had 4 bases not matched to a gene; V was cut back by 3 bases and J by 4 bases. Germline CDR1 and CDR2: SGDLS and YYNGEE. The CDR3 runs 15 residues. The CDR3 reads CASSEDRGTTGELFF. In DNA form, the CDR3 reads TGTGCCAGCAGCGAAGACAGGGGGACCACCGGGGAGCTGTTTTTT.

This chain joins TRBV29-1 and TRBJ2-3; the D is unclear. The germline V gene encodes CDR1 SQVTM and CDR2 ANQGSEA. The CDR3 consists of 11 residues. V was clipped by 1 base and J by 6 bases, with 5 bases between them. CDR3 region: CSVEVHDTQYF. CDR3 bases: TGCAGCGTTGAAGTTCACGATACGCAGTATTTT.

V gene TRBV30 combines with J gene TRBJ2-3; maybe TRBD1 (6 bases). Germline V gene sequence: CDR1 GTSNPN, CDR2 SVGIG (reference sequence). The CDR3 is 14 residues long. Trimming left V 5 bases short and J 1 base short, with 13 bases between. The CDR3 sequence is CAWSIQGGTDTQYF. The DNA of the CDR3 is TGTGCCTGGTCTATACAGGGAGGCACAGATACGCAGTATTTT. Based on the CDR3 plus reference TRBV30 and TRBJ2-3, the full variable domain is SQTIHQWPATLVQPVGSPLSLECTVEGTSNPNLYWYRQAAGRGLQLLFYSVGIGQISSEVPQNLSASRPQDRQFILSSKKLLLSDSGFYLCAWSIQGGTDTQYFGPGTRLTVL.

The rearrangement joins TRBV5-4 to TRBJ1-2; D gene ambiguous. The CDR3 is 15 amino acids. CDR1 is SGHNT and CDR2 is YYREEE in the germline V gene (reference sequence). Between the trimmed V and J ends, which lost 1 base and 7 bases, there was a span of 17 bases. CDR3 DNA: TGTGCCAGCAGCTTGTGGCCTGAAGGGTATAGTGGCTACACCTTC. Translated: CASSLWPEGYSGYTF.

With regard to this clone: Other DNA sequences in the sample encode the same CDR3. The V gene is TRBV18, the J gene TRBJ2-5; D call uncertain. Germline V lookup: CDR1 KGHSH, CDR2 LQKENI. V dropped 0 bases and J dropped 5 bases, with 4 bases sitting between them. CDR3 length: 12 amino acids. Here the CDR3 reads CASSPPGETQYF. The CDR3 DNA is TGTGCCAGCTCACCACCAGGGGAGACCCAGTACTTC.

This clone was detected once. This chain uses TRBV5-3 with TRBJ2-5; D not certain. TRBV5-3 is an open reading frame, and its role is uncertain. CDR3 length: 13 residues. Between the trimmed V and J ends, which lost 3 bases and 3 bases, there was a span of 9 bases. CDR3: CARSSQLEETQYF. CDR3 DNA: TGTGCCAGAAGCTCGCAACTGGAAGAGACCCAGTACTTC.

This clone appeared a single time. V and J are TRBV4-1 and TRBJ2-5; the match to TRBD2 covers 8 bases. With V trimmed by 0 bases and J by 7 bases, 7 bases remained unmatched. Germline V lookup: CDR1 MGHRA, CDR2 YSYEKL. The CDR3 is 15 residues long. For the CDR3, the DNA is TGCGCCAGCAGCCAAGACGGCGGGGGGCCAAGGACCCAGTACTTC. Protein product: CASSQDGGGPRTQYF.

The J gene is TRBJ2-3, the V gene TRBV9; no reliable D call. V gave up 0 bases and J gave up 5 bases, with 13 bases separating them. From germline, CDR1 is SGDLS and CDR2 YYNGEE. There are 15 residues in the CDR3. The CDR3 DNA reads as TGTGCCAGCAGCGTAGAATTGGTTTCTTTAGATACGCAGTATTTT. Translation: CASSVELVSLDTQYF.

This clone was detected a few times. The CDR3 reads CAWSHSGTGTTEAFF. DNA for the CDR3: TGTGCCTGGAGTCATTCCGGGACAGGGACCACTGAAGCTTTCTTT. The chain is built from TRBV30 and TRBJ1-1; TRBD1 agrees at 9 bases. Losses at the gene ends were 2 bases for V and 4 bases for J; bases not matched to a gene: 8. The CDR3 is 15 amino acids. Germline CDR1 is GTSNPN and CDR2 is SVGIG (reference sequence).